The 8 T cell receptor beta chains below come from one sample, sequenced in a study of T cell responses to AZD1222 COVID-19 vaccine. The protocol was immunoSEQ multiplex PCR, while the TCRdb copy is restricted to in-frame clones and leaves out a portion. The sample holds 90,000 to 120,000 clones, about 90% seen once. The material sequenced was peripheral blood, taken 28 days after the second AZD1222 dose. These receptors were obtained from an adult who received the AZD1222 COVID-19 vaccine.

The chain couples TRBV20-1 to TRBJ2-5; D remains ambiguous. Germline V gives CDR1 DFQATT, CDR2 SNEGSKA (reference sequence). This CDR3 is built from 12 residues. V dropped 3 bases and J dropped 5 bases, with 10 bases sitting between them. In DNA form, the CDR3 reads TGCAGTGCTAGTGGTGGTACGGAGACCCAGTACTTC. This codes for CSASGGTETQYF.

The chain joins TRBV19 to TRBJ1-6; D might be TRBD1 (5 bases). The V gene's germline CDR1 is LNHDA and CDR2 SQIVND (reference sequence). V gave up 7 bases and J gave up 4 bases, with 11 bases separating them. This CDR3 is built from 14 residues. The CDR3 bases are TGTGCCAGTAACCCTGAGGGGTATAATTCACCCCTCCACTTT. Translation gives CASNPEGYNSPLHF. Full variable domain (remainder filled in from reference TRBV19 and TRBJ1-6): DGGITQSPKYLFRKEGQNVTLSCEQNLNHDAMYWYRQDPGQGLRLIYYSQIVNDFQKGDIAEGYSVSREKKESFPLTVTSAQKNPTAFYLCASNPEGYNSPLHFGNGTRLTVT.

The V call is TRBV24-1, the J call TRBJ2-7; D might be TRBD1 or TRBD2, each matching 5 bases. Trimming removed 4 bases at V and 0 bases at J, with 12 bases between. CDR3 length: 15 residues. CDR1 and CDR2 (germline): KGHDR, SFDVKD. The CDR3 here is CATSDTTGTSYEQYF. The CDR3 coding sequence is TGTGCCACCAGTGACACAACCGGGACCTCCTACGAGCAGTACTTC.

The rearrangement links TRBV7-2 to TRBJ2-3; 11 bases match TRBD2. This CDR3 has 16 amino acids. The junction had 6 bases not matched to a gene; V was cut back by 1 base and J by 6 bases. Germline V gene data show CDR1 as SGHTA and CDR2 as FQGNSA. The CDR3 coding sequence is TGTGCCAGCAGCTTAGGGCTAGCGGGGGGTTTGGATACGCAGTATTTT. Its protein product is CASSLGLAGGLDTQYF. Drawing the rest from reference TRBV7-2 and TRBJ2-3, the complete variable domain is GAGVSQSPSNKVTEKGKDVELRCDPISGHTALYWYRQSLGQGLEFLIYFQGNSAPDKSGLPSDRFSAERTGGSVSTLTIQRTQQEDSAVYLCASSLGLAGGLDTQYFGPGTRLTVL.

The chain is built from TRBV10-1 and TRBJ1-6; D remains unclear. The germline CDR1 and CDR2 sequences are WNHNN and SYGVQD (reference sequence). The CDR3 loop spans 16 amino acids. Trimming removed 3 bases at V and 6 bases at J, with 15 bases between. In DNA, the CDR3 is TGCGCCAGCAGTGATAGGGAAATTGGAGGTAATTCACCCCTCCACTTT. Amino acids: CASSDREIGGNSPLHF.

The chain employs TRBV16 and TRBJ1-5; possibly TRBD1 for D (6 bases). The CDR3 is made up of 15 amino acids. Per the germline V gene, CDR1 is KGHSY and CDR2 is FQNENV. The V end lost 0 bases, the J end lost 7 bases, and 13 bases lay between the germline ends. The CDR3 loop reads CASSQSSGARQPQHF. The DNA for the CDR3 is TGTGCCAGCAGCCAATCGTCGGGGGCGCGACAGCCCCAGCATTTT.

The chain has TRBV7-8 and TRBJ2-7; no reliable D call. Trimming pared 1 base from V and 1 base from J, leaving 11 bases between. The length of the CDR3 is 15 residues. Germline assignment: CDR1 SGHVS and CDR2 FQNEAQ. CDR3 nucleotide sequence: TGTGCCAGCAGCTTAGAAGTTAGCACATCCTACGAGCAGTACTTC. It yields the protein CASSLEVSTSYEQYF.

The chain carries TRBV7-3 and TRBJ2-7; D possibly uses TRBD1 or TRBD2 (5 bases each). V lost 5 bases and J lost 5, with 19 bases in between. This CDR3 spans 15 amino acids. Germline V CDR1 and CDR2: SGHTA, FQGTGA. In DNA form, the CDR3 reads TGTGCCAGCAGCCCGGGACGACGGGTTGTAGACGAGCAGTACTTC. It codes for CASSPGRRVVDEQYF.